One sample yielded the 29 T cell receptor beta chains listed below, sequenced in a study of blood T cells in healthy people across ages (dated by TCRdb to the mid-2010s). Library preparation used 5' RACE. Sequenced using an Illumina HiSeq 2500. A second PCR of roughly 6 to 11 cycles was performed with a sample-barcoded 5' primer and a J-beta primer mix. Using fastp at Q25 and MiXCR, TCRdb reprocessed the public reads and kept productive beta chains. Duplicate CDR3 protein sequences are folded into a single record with the most common DNA and genes. Within this sample are under 2 million distinct CDR3 sequences, with roughly 30% of them counted one time only. Roughly 12% of the sample rests with the top ten. Sequenced input: blood. These receptors originate from a woman aged 30 to 39 in good health.

In its sample, this clonotype was seen a few times. This chain joins TRBV27 and TRBJ1-2; D might be TRBD1 (5 bases). Trimming left V 3 bases short and J 2 bases short, with 13 bases between. There are 15 residues in the CDR3. The germline V gene has CDR1 MNHEY and CDR2 SMNVEV (reference sequence). The CDR3 loop is CASSFGGPENYGYTF. The CDR3 DNA reads as TGTGCCAGCAGTTTTGGGGGTCCAGAGAACTATGGCTACACCTTC.

This sequence joins TRBV3-1 and TRBJ1-5, with a possible D match to TRBD1 (6 bases). The CDR3 runs to 15 residues. The V gene's germline CDR1 is LGHDT and CDR2 YNNKEL (reference sequence). V dropped 3 bases and J dropped 5 bases, with 14 bases sitting between them. The CDR3: CASSQEDRTYQPQHF. The CDR3 nucleotides read TGTGCCAGCAGCCAGGAGGACAGAACCTATCAGCCCCAGCATTTT.

In this sample, this clonotype turned up many times. The chain combines TRBV4-1 with TRBJ2-7; the D is unclear. V dropped 4 bases and J dropped 4 bases, with 17 bases sitting between them. CDR1 and CDR2 (germline): MGHRA, YSYEKL. This CDR3 region has 15 residues. In DNA form, the CDR3 reads TGCGCCAGCAGCCCCATGCAAAGGGCTGGATACGAGCAGTACTTC. Translation: CASSPMQRAGYEQYF.

The chain is built from TRBV6-6 and TRBJ1-2; the D is unclear. Trimming removed 2 bases from V and 5 bases from J, with 18 bases in between. Germline values: CDR1 MNHNY, CDR2 SVGAGI (reference sequence). The CDR3 covers 16 residues. CDR3 sequence reads: CASSYGGSPGEYGYTF. The CDR3, as DNA: TGTGCCAGCAGTTACGGTGGATCGCCAGGCGAGTATGGCTACACCTTC.

The V call is TRBV6-4, the J call TRBJ2-1, with no clear D. In germline, CDR1 is MRHNA, CDR2 SNTAGT. V lost 5 bases and J 2 bases, leaving 10 bases between the germline ends. This CDR3 has 14 residues. This CDR3 reads CASSPGDAYNEQFF. CDR3 sequence (DNA): TGTGCCAGCAGTCCGGGTGACGCCTACAATGAGCAGTTCTTC.

The chain uses TRBV4-2 and TRBJ2-7, with D possibly being TRBD2 (5 bases). This CDR3 contains 15 residues. Germline CDR1 reads LGHNA; CDR2 reads YNFKEQ. Trimming shortened V by 4 bases and J by 1 base, and 14 bases separated the two germline ends. CDR3 in amino acids: CASSPGIEGSYEQYF. The CDR3 DNA reads as TGTGCCAGCAGCCCCGGGATAGAGGGATCCTACGAGCAGTACTTC.

Regarding this clonotype: A read error is possible here, since a much larger clone lies one base away. The chain couples TRBV15 to TRBJ2-5, with 9 bases identical to TRBD2. CDR3 length equals 15 residues. Germline V gene lookup returns CDR1 LNHNV and CDR2 YYDKDF (reference sequence). CDR3 nucleotide sequence: TGTACCACCAGCAGCGGACTAGCGAAGCAAGAGACCCAGTACTTC. It encodes CTTSSGLAKQETQYF. The full variable domain, rest sourced from reference TRBV15 and TRBJ2-5, is DAMVIQNPRYQVTQFGKPVTLSCSQTLNHNVMYWYQQKSSQAPKLLFHYYDKDFNNEADTPDNFQSRRPNTSFCFLDIRSPGLGDTAMYLCTTSSGLAKQETQYFGPGTRLLVL.

Note on this clonotype: This may be a read error, as it is one base from a much larger clone. This rearrangement joins TRBV4-1 to TRBJ2-7; 8 bases map to TRBD2. The J call may be incorrect, as the DNA end agrees better with TRBJ2-5. This CDR3 has 17 amino acids. Germline V gene lookup returns CDR1 MGHRA and CDR2 YSYEKL. The CDR3 region has the DNA TGCGCCAGCAGCCAAGCTTTGAGCGGGGGCATCCAAGGGACCCAGTACTTC. Amino acids: CASSQALSGGIQGTQYF.

This clonotype occurred a few times. The chain couples TRBV20-1 to TRBJ2-4, with 11 positions matching TRBD2. This CDR3 region has 14 residues. V shed 0 bases and J 14 bases; nucleotides not matched to a gene: 9. Germline V gene sequence: CDR1 DFQATT, CDR2 SNEGSKA (reference sequence). CDR3 coding DNA: TGCAGTGCTAGAGATGTAGCGGGAGGGCGGGAGGAGTACTTC. Amino acid sequence: CSARDVAGGREEYF.

The V and J genes are TRBV2 and TRBJ2-3; D call uncertain. V was cut by 9 bases and J by 0 bases, with 13 bases left in between. This CDR3 has 14 residues. Germline CDR1 is SNHLY and CDR2 is FYNNEI. CDR3 sequence: CARAPSSSTDTQYF. As DNA, the CDR3 is TGTGCCAGAGCCCCCAGTTCTAGCACAGATACGCAGTATTTT.

The chain couples TRBV20-1 to TRBJ2-7, with 7 positions matching TRBD1. The CDR3 sequence is 14 residues long. V shed 5 bases, J shed 7 bases, and the junction held 14 bases outside the gene matches. Looked up from germline, CDR1 is DFQATT and CDR2 is SNEGSKA (reference sequence). For the CDR3, the DNA is TGCAGTGCTCAGGACAGGCAGGGGTACAATGAGCAGTACTTC. It encodes CSAQDRQGYNEQYF.

In its sample, this clonotype was seen a few times. As DNA, the CDR3 is TGTGCCAGCATCGGGGGACAGGGCTTTTCTGGGGCCAACGTCCTGACTTTC. Protein: CASIGGQGFSGANVLTF. V is TRBV9 and J is TRBJ2-6; TRBD1 agrees at 9 bases. Per germline, CDR1 SGDLS and CDR2 YYNGEE. Trimming at V came to 6 bases and at J to 1 base, leaving 8 bases not matched to a gene. The CDR3 sequence is 17 residues long. Full variable domain (missing parts from reference TRBV9 and TRBJ2-6): DSGVTQTPKHLITATGQRVTLRCSPRSGDLSVYWYQQSLDQGLQFLIQYYNGEERAKGNILERFSAQQFPDLHSELNLSSLELGDSALYFCASIGGQGFSGANVLTFGAGSRLTVL.

In this sample, this clonotype turned up a few times. This chain uses TRBV10-3 with TRBJ1-1; tentative D call: TRBD1 (6 bases). The germline V gene encodes CDR1 ENHRY and CDR2 SYGVKD. This CDR3 region has 13 residues. With 8 bases removed from V and 7 bases from J, the gap between germline ends came to 17 bases. The CDR3: CAIHRGGGGEAFF. Here the CDR3 DNA reads TGTGCCATCCATAGGGGGGGAGGAGGTGAAGCTTTCTTT.

This clonotype appeared many times. The rearrangement uses TRBV4-1 and TRBJ2-7, with 8 bases matching TRBD2. The CDR3 runs to 16 residues. The trim removed 1 base at V and 4 bases at J, leaving 9 bases unmatched. The germline V gene encodes CDR1 MGHRA and CDR2 YSYEKL. The CDR3 protein is CASSQVLTSEFYEQYF. CDR3 bases: TGCGCCAGCAGCCAAGTATTGACTAGCGAATTTTACGAGCAGTACTTC.

V usage is TRBV9 and J usage is TRBJ2-5; D is possibly TRBD2 (6 bases). Germline V gene lookup returns CDR1 SGDLS and CDR2 YYNGEE. The CDR3 sequence is 14 residues long. V was pared by 3 bases and J by 6 bases, with 15 bases between. The CDR3 DNA follows: TGTGCCAGCAGCGGGCCCGGGAGTGAAAAGACCCAGTACTTC. Amino acids: CASSGPGSEKTQYF.

This clonotype turned up a few times. The chain uses TRBV25-1 and TRBJ2-1, with a possible D match to TRBD2 (6 bases). CDR1 MGHDK and CDR2 SYGVNS come from the germline V gene. The CDR3 is 17 amino acids. V gave up 3 bases and J gave up 8 bases, with 23 bases separating them. The CDR3 DNA sequence: TGTGCCAGCAGTGATGGTTCCACTGGGGACTTAATAGATGAGCAGTTCTTC. Protein product: CASSDGSTGDLIDEQFF.

With respect to this clonotype: The conserved phenylalanine or tryptophan is not found at the CDR3 terminus, so this likely reflects a read error. This chain uses TRBV7-9 with TRBJ1-2, with D possibly matching TRBD1 (5 bases). Germline V CDR1 and CDR2: SEHNR, FQNEAQ (reference sequence). V lost 0 bases, J lost 8 bases, and 7 bases lay in between. This CDR3 comprises 12 residues. The CDR3 loop is CASSLAGDGYTC. Here the CDR3 DNA reads TGTGCCAGCAGCTTAGCCGGGGACGGCTACACCTGC.

The rearrangement uses TRBV27 and TRBJ2-1; TRBD1 aligns across 8 bases. Germline lookup yields CDR1 MNHEY and CDR2 SMNVEV (reference sequence). The CDR3 runs 15 residues. Trimming at V came to 2 bases and at J to 2 bases, leaving 2 bases not matched to a gene. The CDR3 loop reads CASSLRQGPYNEQFF. In nucleotides, the CDR3 is TGTGCCAGCAGTTTACGACAGGGGCCCTACAATGAGCAGTTCTTC.

The rearrangement joins TRBV11-2 to TRBJ2-1; D is ambiguous. The germline CDR1 and CDR2 sequences are SGHAT and FQNNGV. This CDR3 spans 14 amino acids. Trimming took off 0 bases at V and 6 bases at J, with 9 bases between the two ends. The CDR3: CASSLDSVGNEQFF. The CDR3 nucleotides read TGTGCCAGCAGCTTAGATTCTGTGGGCAATGAGCAGTTCTTC. The variable domain in full, completed from reference TRBV11-2 and TRBJ2-1, reads EAGVAQSPRYKIIEKRQSVAFWCNPISGHATLYWYQQILGQGPKLLIQFQNNGVVDDSQLPKDRFSAERLKGVDSTLKIQPAKLEDSAVYLCASSLDSVGNEQFFGPGTRLTVL.

This clonotype showed up many times. The rearrangement joins TRBV25-1 to TRBJ2-6; 8 nucleotides line up with TRBD1. Per the germline V gene, CDR1 is MGHDK and CDR2 is SYGVNS. The CDR3 covers 17 residues. Trimming at V came to 1 base and at J to 4 bases, leaving 6 bases not matched to a gene. Here the CDR3 reads CASSESGRTGGANVLTF. As DNA, the CDR3 is TGTGCCAGCAGTGAATCGGGCAGGACAGGGGGGGCCAACGTCCTGACTTTC.

The chain links TRBV10-3 to TRBJ2-3, with TRBD2 identical over 8 bases. Trimming took 2 bases from V and 2 from J; bases not matched to a gene: 3. CDR3 length: 15 residues. Per germline, CDR1 ENHRY and CDR2 SYGVKD. The CDR3: CAISEEAGDTDTQYF. The CDR3 DNA reads TGTGCCATCAGTGAGGAAGCGGGAGACACAGATACGCAGTATTTT.

The chain joins TRBV5-1 to TRBJ2-7; 7 nucleotides agree with TRBD1. The CDR3 length is 15 residues. Germline loops: CDR1 SGHRS, CDR2 YFSETQ. The trim removed 1 base at V and 3 bases at J, leaving 7 bases unmatched. CDR3 bases: TGCGCCAGCAGCTTGTCGATGGGACAGATCTACGAGCAGTACTTC. Protein: CASSLSMGQIYEQYF.

This clonotype was picked up a small number of times. The J gene is TRBJ1-1, the V gene TRBV7-9; tentatively, D is TRBD1 (6 bases). The CDR3 runs to 15 residues. Germline V gene data show CDR1 as SEHNR and CDR2 as FQNEAQ (reference sequence). Trimming cost V 5 bases and J 3 bases, with 16 bases left between them. The CDR3 DNA follows: TGTGCCAGCAGCGCCTCTCAGGGGATGGACACTGAAGCTTTCTTT. This codes for CASSASQGMDTEAFF.

The gene calls are TRBV18 and TRBJ2-7; no reliable D call. Germline CDR1 is KGHSH and CDR2 is LQKENI. This CDR3 region has 13 residues. V dropped 2 bases and J dropped 3 bases, with 8 bases sitting between them. CDR3 sequence: CASSPGIVYEQYF. The DNA of the CDR3 is TGTGCCAGCTCACCAGGAATCGTCTACGAGCAGTACTTC.

The chain employs TRBV6-2 or TRBV6-3 and TRBJ2-5; D is possibly TRBD1 (5 bases). The V and J ends lost 4 bases and 3 bases respectively, with 12 bases between them. Germline CDR1 and CDR2: MNHEY and SVGEGT. This CDR3 region has 14 residues. This chain's CDR3 is CASSSRTNKETQYF. The CDR3 DNA sequence: TGTGCCAGCAGTTCCAGGACAAACAAAGAGACCCAGTACTTC.

This clonotype has a single count. This sequence joins TRBV20-1 and TRBJ1-5; D might be TRBD1 (6 bases). The germline V gene encodes CDR1 DFQATT and CDR2 SNEGSKA (reference sequence). The CDR3 totals 13 residues. Trimming left V 3 bases short and J 5 bases short, with 11 bases between. This CDR3 is CSARGAADQPQHF. DNA for the CDR3: TGCAGTGCTAGGGGGGCGGCAGATCAGCCCCAGCATTTT.

In its sample, this clonotype was seen a few times. The rearrangement links TRBV19 to TRBJ2-4, with a weak D call TRBD1 (6 bases). The length of the CDR3 is 15 residues. V gave up 6 bases and J gave up 1 base, with 13 bases separating them. CDR1 and CDR2 from the germline V gene are LNHDA and SQIVND (reference sequence). DNA of the CDR3: TGTGCCAGTAGCGAACAGGGTAGGGCCAAAAACATTCAGTACTTC. This codes for CASSEQGRAKNIQYF.

This clonotype came up a few times. The chain joins TRBV30 to TRBJ1-1; D is perhaps TRBD1 (5 bases). V lost 1 base, J lost 4 bases, and 16 bases lay in between. CDR3 length: 15 residues. Germline assignment: CDR1 GTSNPN and CDR2 SVGIG (reference sequence). CDR3 coding DNA: TGTGCCTGGAGTGGACCTCAGGGCCGAAGCACTGAAGCTTTCTTT. Protein sequence: CAWSGPQGRSTEAFF.

CDR3 DNA sequence: TGCAGTGCTACAGATCGGGCCAAAAACATTCAGTACTTC. Its protein is CSATDRAKNIQYF. V gene TRBV20-1 combines with J gene TRBJ2-4, with D unclear. The CDR3 totals 13 residues. V lost 4 bases, J lost 1 base, and 8 bases lay in between. Per germline, CDR1 DFQATT and CDR2 SNEGSKA (reference sequence).